This paragraph reports one TCR beta chain. Antigen unknown. The data derive from a study of blood T cells in healthy people across ages. A J-beta primer mix and a sample-barcoded 5' primer were used in a second PCR of about 7 to 12 cycles. TCRdb analysed the 5' RACE reads with MiXCR anew, one entry per CDR3 protein. This table has 1.5 million to 2 million distinct CDR3 sequences, 25% to 30% appearing once. CDR1 is LGHNT and CDR2 is FRNRAP in the germline V gene. V shed 9 bases and J shed 5 bases, with 11 bases lying between them. This CDR3 contains 13 residues. The study's findings and limits: Older individuals had lower TCR beta diversity per million T cells (the decline was roughly linear). Any changes in expanded clonotypes were possibly confounded, as donor CMV status remained unknown.

The sequence derives from a woman under 40 in good health. The sequenced material came from blood. The V gene is TRBV12-5, the J gene TRBJ1-6, with D maybe TRBD1 (5 bases). CDR3 sequence: CASRDVDNSPLHF. As DNA, the CDR3 is TGTGCTAGCCGGGACGTAGATAATTCACCCCTCCACTTT.